This T cell receptor beta chain was observed in a study of T cells in Graves' hyperthyroidism and ophthalmopathy. From RNA transcripts, TCR beta CDR3 regions were amplified. The study used the HTBI primer set for a first-round RT-PCR of the TCR CDR3. TCRdb called the multiplex PCR reads again in MiXCR, with one record for every CDR3 protein. The sample comprises roughly 570,000 distinct CDR3 sequences, 15% to 17% of which are singletons, and 6.5% to 8% rests with the top ten. PBMCs were obtained from about 10 ml fresh peripheral blood. There are a few counts of this clonotype. V was trimmed by 5 bases and J by 2 bases, leaving 10 bases between them. Germline-derived CDR1 and CDR2 are MNHEY and SMNVEV (reference sequence). The CDR3 consists of 14 residues.

The gene calls are TRBV27 and TRBJ1-3; D gene unclear. Sequenced material: blood. The receptor's source is a woman aged 25 to 39 with Graves' hyperthyroidism. The DNA for the CDR3 is TGTGCCAGCAGTGCCCGACTACCTGGAAACACCATATATTTT. This encodes CASSARLPGNTIYF.